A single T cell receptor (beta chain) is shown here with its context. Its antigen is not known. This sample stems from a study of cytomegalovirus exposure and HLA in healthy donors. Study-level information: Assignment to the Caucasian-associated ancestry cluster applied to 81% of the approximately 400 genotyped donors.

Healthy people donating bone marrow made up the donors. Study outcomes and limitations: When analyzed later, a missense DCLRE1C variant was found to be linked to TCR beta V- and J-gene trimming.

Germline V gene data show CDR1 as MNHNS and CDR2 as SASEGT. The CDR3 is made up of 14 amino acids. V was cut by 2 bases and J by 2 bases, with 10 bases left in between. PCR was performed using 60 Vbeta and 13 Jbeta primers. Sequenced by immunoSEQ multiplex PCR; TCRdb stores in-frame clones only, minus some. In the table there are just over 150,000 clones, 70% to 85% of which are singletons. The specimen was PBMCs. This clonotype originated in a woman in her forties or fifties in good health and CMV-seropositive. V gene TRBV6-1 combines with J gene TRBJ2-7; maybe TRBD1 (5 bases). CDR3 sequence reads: CASSENVGPYEQYF. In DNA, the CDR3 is TGTGCCAGCAGTGAAAATGTGGGGCCCTACGAGCAGTACTTC.